The next 30 T cell receptor beta chains were all read from a single sample in a study of T cell repertoires in cytomegalovirus infection. TCRdb ran MiXCR on the reads and lists one entry per CDR3 protein. Of about 230,000 distinct CDR3 sequences listed, 22% are singletons. Sequencing was performed on CD8+ T cells from PBMCs. The origin of the receptors is a human donor in good health (CMV status not recorded). Some clones in this sample may be carry-over from other donors' samples.

The rearrangement uses TRBV5-6 and TRBJ1-1; D might be TRBD1 (6 bases). The CDR3 loop spans 16 amino acids. Per germline, CDR1 SGHDT and CDR2 YYEEEE. V gave up 0 bases and J gave up 4 bases, with 16 bases separating them. The CDR3: CASSLAFQGRSTEAFF. CDR3 in DNA: TGTGCCAGCAGCTTGGCCTTCCAGGGGCGGAGCACTGAAGCTTTCTTT.

This clonotype occurred a few times. V is TRBV7-9 and J is TRBJ2-1, with D possibly matching TRBD2 (6 bases). V lost 5 bases, J lost 0 bases, and 8 bases lay in between. Germline CDR1 is SEHNR and CDR2 is FQNEAQ (reference sequence). CDR3 size: 14 residues. CDR3: CASSRGTSYNEQFF. CDR3 DNA: TGTGCCAGCAGCCGGGGGACCTCCTACAATGAGCAGTTCTTC.

The V call is TRBV7-2, the J call TRBJ2-3; D call uncertain. The V end was cut by 5 bases, the J end by 2 bases, with 5 bases between. From germline, CDR1 is SGHTA and CDR2 FQGNSA. The CDR3 loop spans 12 amino acids. The DNA of the CDR3 is TGTGCCAGCAGCGCTCCCACAGATACGCAGTATTTT. Translating it yields CASSAPTDTQYF.

This clonotype showed up many times. The chain links TRBV7-2 to TRBJ1-6; D gene uncertain. Per the germline V gene, CDR1 is SGHTA and CDR2 is FQGNSA. V was clipped by 3 bases and J by 0 bases, with 12 bases between them. The CDR3 has 17 amino acids. The DNA for the CDR3 is TGTGCCAGCAGCTTCTCCAGGACCAACTCCTATAATTCACCCCTCCACTTT. Translated, it gives CASSFSRTNSYNSPLHF.

The chain employs TRBV2 and TRBJ2-3; possibly TRBD1 for D (5 bases). Germline CDR1 reads SNHLY; CDR2 reads FYNNEI. Trimming cost V 3 bases and J 6 bases, with 13 bases left between them. The CDR3 consists of 14 residues. The CDR3 spells CASSDGQGADTQYF. The CDR3 DNA sequence: TGTGCCAGCAGTGACGGGCAGGGCGCTGATACGCAGTATTTT. Using reference TRBV2 and TRBJ2-3 for the parts outside the CDR3, the full variable domain is EPEVTQTPSHQVTQMGQEVILRCVPISNHLYFYWYRQILGQKVEFLVSFYNNEISEKSEIFDDQFSVERPDGSNFTLKIRSTKLEDSAMYFCASSDGQGADTQYFGPGTRLTVL.

In DNA, the CDR3 is TGTGCCAGTAGCCATACAGTCGGGAGGCACGCCGGGGAGCTGTTTTTT. This codes for CASSHTVGRHAGELFF. This chain connects TRBV19 to TRBJ2-2, with TRBD2 matching 7 bases. With V trimmed by 6 bases and J by 6 bases, 13 bases remained unmatched. From germline, CDR1 is LNHDA and CDR2 SQIVND (reference sequence). CDR3 length: 16 residues.

The chain employs TRBV11-2 and TRBJ2-3; D uncertain. V was cut by 4 bases and J by 2 bases, with 7 bases left in between. The length of the CDR3 is 13 residues. The germline gives CDR1 SGHAT, CDR2 FQNNGV. CDR3 residues: CASSSPFTDTQYF. CDR3 sequence (DNA): TGTGCCAGCAGCTCCCCCTTCACAGATACGCAGTATTTT.

The table lists this clonotype with many counts. The V call is TRBV7-2, the J call TRBJ2-1, with a weak D call TRBD2 (5 bases). This CDR3 is 15 amino acids long. The V gene lost 5 bases and the J gene lost 0 bases, with 11 bases spanning the gap. Per the germline V gene, CDR1 is SGHTA and CDR2 is FQGNSA. The CDR3 nucleotides are TGTGCCAGCAGCCCCGGACTTAACTCCTACAATGAGCAGTTCTTC. Translated, it gives CASSPGLNSYNEQFF.

This clonotype was counted a single time. The V call is TRBV5-4, the J call TRBJ2-1; the D gene is possibly TRBD1 (5 bases). Looked up from germline, CDR1 is SGHNT and CDR2 is YYREEE (reference sequence). The CDR3 totals 16 residues. V gave up 1 base and J gave up 8 bases, with 19 bases separating them. The CDR3 is CASSLKLAGLSDEQFF. CDR3 bases: TGTGCCAGCAGCTTGAAACTGGCAGGGTTATCGGATGAGCAGTTCTTC. The full variable domain, rest sourced from reference TRBV5-4 and TRBJ2-1, is ETGVTQSPTHLIKTRGQQVTLRCSSQSGHNTVSWYQQALGQGPQFIFQYYREEENGRGNFPPRFSGLQFPNYSSELNVNALELDDSALYLCASSLKLAGLSDEQFFGPGTRLTVL.

This rearrangement joins TRBV27 to TRBJ1-5, with D possibly being TRBD1 (5 bases). The CDR3 sequence is 16 residues long. The ends were cut back, 5 bases at V and 5 bases at J, with 19 bases in the middle. Germline loops: CDR1 MNHEY, CDR2 SMNVEV (reference sequence). As DNA, the CDR3 is TGTGCCAGCAGTCTTATCGGATCAGGGAGGTATCAGCCCCAGCATTTT. Translating it yields CASSLIGSGRYQPQHF.

The chain carries TRBV29-1 and TRBJ2-2; D is unclear. Trimming took 4 bases from V and 0 from J, leaving 6 bases between them. Germline loops: CDR1 SQVTM, CDR2 ANQGSEA. This CDR3 comprises 13 residues. CDR3 sequence: CSVVLANTGELFF. CDR3 DNA sequence: TGCAGCGTTGTTCTCGCGAACACCGGGGAGCTGTTTTTT.

Of note for this clonotype: A single base separates this from a much larger clone, so it may be a read error. This chain links TRBV13 with TRBJ2-7; 10 bases are a match to TRBD2. Trimming cost V 3 bases and J 3 bases; bases outside gene matches: 2. The V gene's germline CDR1 is PRHDT and CDR2 FYEKMQ (reference sequence). The CDR3 has 14 amino acids. The CDR3 coding sequence is TGTGCCAGCAGCTTGCGGACTAGCGGCTACGAGCAGTACTTC. Protein sequence: CASSLRTSGYEQYF.

The chain links TRBV28 to TRBJ2-1; D uncertain. The CDR3 runs to 12 residues. The germline CDR1 and CDR2 sequences are MDHEN and SYDVKM. The CDR3 protein is CGVMSSYNEQFF. The CDR3 DNA reads as TGTGGAGTTATGTCTAGCTACAATGAGCAGTTCTTC.

The chain's CDR3 is CASSLVGWDIQYF. In DNA, the CDR3 is TGTGCCAGCAGCTTGGTAGGGTGGGACATTCAGTACTTC. This rearrangement joins TRBV5-4 to TRBJ2-4; D gene uncertain. The CDR3 extends over 13 amino acids. CDR1 is SGHNT, CDR2 YYREEE, per germline (reference sequence). Between the trimmed V and J ends, which lost 0 bases and 8 bases, there was a span of 9 bases.

The chain has TRBV24-1 and TRBJ2-2, with D hard to call. The CDR3 is made up of 14 amino acids. V shed 6 bases and J shed 1 base, with 8 bases lying between them. The germline CDR1 and CDR2 sequences are KGHDR and SFDVKD. The CDR3 protein is CATSHAENTGELFF. The CDR3 region has the DNA TGTGCCACCAGTCATGCAGAGAACACCGGGGAGCTGTTTTTT.

This clonotype was counted a few times. The chain employs TRBV29-1 and TRBJ1-1, with TRBD1 as a possible D gene (5 bases). The CDR3 contains 12 residues. Deletions cut 1 base from V and 4 bases from J, with 7 bases between. Germline CDR1 is SQVTM and CDR2 is ANQGSEA. The CDR3 bases are TGCAGCGTTGAAGGGGGGGTCACTGAAGCTTTCTTT. Amino acid sequence: CSVEGGVTEAFF. Supplemented by reference TRBV29-1 and TRBJ1-1, the full variable domain reads SAVISQKPSRDICQRGTSLTIQCQVDSQVTMMFWYRQQPGQSLTLIATANQGSEATYESGFVIDKFPISRPNLTFSTLTVSNMSPEDSSIYLCSVEGGVTEAFFGQGTRLTVV.

This clonotype was seen repeatedly, ten times or more. This chain links TRBV2 with TRBJ1-1, with D possibly matching TRBD1 (6 bases). The CDR3 has 11 amino acids. V was shortened by 1 base and J by 11 bases, with 8 bases between the two germline ends. Germline CDR1 SNHLY, CDR2 FYNNEI. The DNA of the CDR3 is TGTGCCAGCAGTGAAGGGACAGACGCTTTCTTT. It specifies CASSEGTDAFF. Full variable domain (outside the CDR3, taken from reference TRBV2 and TRBJ1-1): EPEVTQTPSHQVTQMGQEVILRCVPISNHLYFYWYRQILGQKVEFLVSFYNNEISEKSEIFDDQFSVERPDGSNFTLKIRSTKLEDSAMYFCASSEGTDAFFGQGTRLTVV.

J is TRBJ1-1 and V is TRBV28; 7 nucleotides match TRBD1. Per germline, CDR1 MDHEN and CDR2 SYDVKM. V gave up 3 bases and J gave up 4 bases; unmatched junction bases: 8. The CDR3 covers 15 residues. As DNA, the CDR3 is TGTGCCAGCAGTTTCATATCGGCAGGGGGCACTGAAGCTTTCTTT. Translated: CASSFISAGGTEAFF. Full variable domain (outside the CDR3, taken from reference TRBV28 and TRBJ1-1): DVKVTQSSRYLVKRTGEKVFLECVQDMDHENMFWYRQDPGLGLRLIYFSYDVKMKEKGDIPEGYSVSREKKERFSLILESASTNQTSMYLCASSFISAGGTEAFFGQGTRLTVV.

This clonotype has ten or more counts. The chain has TRBV7-2 and TRBJ2-1, with 10 bases identical to TRBD2. V gave up 7 bases and J gave up 4 bases; unmatched junction bases: 7. There are 15 residues in the CDR3. Germline CDR1 reads SGHTA; CDR2 reads FQGNSA. The CDR3 loop is CASTPSGGDYNEQFF. DNA for the CDR3: TGTGCCAGCACCCCCAGCGGGGGGGATTACAATGAGCAGTTCTTC.

The sample holds a few counts of this clonotype. The chain joins TRBV2 to TRBJ2-6; D call uncertain. Trimming cost V 0 bases and J 0 bases, with 9 bases left between them. Germline V gene data show CDR1 as SNHLY and CDR2 as FYNNEI. This CDR3 has 17 amino acids. CDR3 DNA: TGTGCCAGCAGTGAAGCATACGAAAACTCTGGGGCCAACGTCCTGACTTTC. It yields the protein CASSEAYENSGANVLTF.

This chain connects TRBV6-6 to TRBJ2-3, with 8 bases matching TRBD2. The CDR3 sequence is 17 residues long. The germline V gene has CDR1 MNHNY and CDR2 SVGAGI (reference sequence). V lost 4 bases to trimming and J lost 1 base; unmatched junction nucleotides: 10. CDR3 protein: CASSFSRISGGTDTQYF. The CDR3 DNA reads TGTGCCAGCAGTTTCTCACGAATTAGCGGGGGCACAGATACGCAGTATTTT.

This clonotype was seen more than once but under ten times. The V gene is TRBV7-3, the J gene TRBJ2-3; TRBD2 agrees at 10 bases. CDR3 size: 16 residues. V shed 5 bases, J shed 2 bases, and the junction held 7 bases outside the gene matches. Germline V CDR1 and CDR2: SGHTA, FQGTGA. CDR3 nucleotides: TGTGCCAGCAGCGTGGAAGCGGGGGGGCCCACAGATACGCAGTATTTT. Its protein is CASSVEAGGPTDTQYF. The full variable domain, rest sourced from reference TRBV7-3 and TRBJ2-3, is GAGVSQTPSNKVTEKGKYVELRCDPISGHTALYWYRQSLGQGPEFLIYFQGTGAADDSGLPNDRFFAVRPEGSVSTLKIQRTERGDSAVYLCASSVEAGGPTDTQYFGPGTRLTVL.

The V call is TRBV6-6, the J call TRBJ1-1; D is perhaps TRBD1 (5 bases). The germline V gene encodes CDR1 MNHNY and CDR2 SVGAGI (reference sequence). Trimming stripped 7 bases from V and 6 bases from J, with 15 bases between. The CDR3 sequence is 13 residues long. The CDR3 DNA is TGTGCCAGCAACCCACGGACGGGGCCTGAAGCTTTCTTT. This translates into CASNPRTGPEAFF.

The chain has TRBV5-1 and TRBJ1-1; D may be TRBD1 (5 bases). This CDR3 spans 13 amino acids. The germline V gene encodes CDR1 SGHRS and CDR2 YFSETQ. V lost 4 bases, J lost 4 bases, and 11 bases lay in between. The CDR3 reads CASSGTGTTEAFF. The CDR3 DNA is TGCGCCAGCAGCGGTACCGGGACCACTGAAGCTTTCTTT.

The chain employs TRBV20-1 and TRBJ2-4; D remains ambiguous. This CDR3 is 13 amino acids long. V was pared by 3 bases and J by 5 bases, with 11 bases between. Germline-derived CDR1 and CDR2 are DFQATT and SNEGSKA (reference sequence). DNA of the CDR3: TGCAGTGCTAGTAAGGGCACTCAAAACATTCAGTACTTC. It yields the protein CSASKGTQNIQYF.

Many counts were recorded for this clonotype. The chain links TRBV12-3 or TRBV12-4 to TRBJ2-3; TRBD1 matches 7 bases. This CDR3 has 14 amino acids. Trimming removed 4 bases from V and 10 bases from J; junction bases left unmatched: 11. The CDR3 loop reads CASSYEDSTGPQYF. CDR3 sequence (DNA): TGTGCCAGCAGTTATGAGGACTCGACAGGGCCGCAGTATTTT.

In its sample, this clonotype was seen a few times. This sequence joins TRBV7-9 and TRBJ1-1, with TRBD1 as a possible D gene (5 bases). Trimming stripped 9 bases from V and 7 bases from J, with 24 bases between. Germline V lookup: CDR1 SEHNR, CDR2 FQNEAQ (reference sequence). There are 15 residues in the CDR3. CDR3 DNA: TGTGCCAGTAAGGAGTCTCGGGGGGAACCGATTGAAGCTTTCTTT. Its translation: CASKESRGEPIEAFF.

This clonotype showed up just a few times. V and J are TRBV19 and TRBJ1-2; D unresolved. The ends were cut back, 7 bases at V and 8 bases at J, with 14 bases in the middle. The CDR3 spans 12 residues. Germline V gives CDR1 LNHDA, CDR2 SQIVND (reference sequence). Here the CDR3 reads CASTPSQGGYTF. The CDR3 DNA reads as TGTGCCAGTACCCCATCCCAAGGCGGCTACACCTTC.

In this sample, this clonotype turned up once. V is TRBV29-1 and J is TRBJ1-2; 8 nucleotides line up with TRBD1. The germline CDR1 and CDR2 sequences are SQVTM and ANQGSEA. The CDR3 spans 12 residues. The V gene end was trimmed by 6 bases and the J gene end by 5 bases; junction bases not matched to a gene: 5. CDR3 protein: CSVDRGGYGYTF. CDR3 nucleotides: TGCAGCGTCGACAGGGGAGGGTATGGCTACACCTTC.

In its sample, this clonotype was seen a few times. This rearrangement joins TRBV6-2 or TRBV6-3 to TRBJ2-1; weak D call: TRBD2 (6 bases). CDR1 is MNHEY, CDR2 SVGEGT, per germline. V lost 0 bases, J lost 10 bases, and 10 bases lay in between. The CDR3 spans 13 residues. This chain's CDR3 is CASSYSIGREQFF. In DNA form, the CDR3 reads TGTGCCAGCAGTTACTCCATCGGGAGAGAGCAGTTCTTC.